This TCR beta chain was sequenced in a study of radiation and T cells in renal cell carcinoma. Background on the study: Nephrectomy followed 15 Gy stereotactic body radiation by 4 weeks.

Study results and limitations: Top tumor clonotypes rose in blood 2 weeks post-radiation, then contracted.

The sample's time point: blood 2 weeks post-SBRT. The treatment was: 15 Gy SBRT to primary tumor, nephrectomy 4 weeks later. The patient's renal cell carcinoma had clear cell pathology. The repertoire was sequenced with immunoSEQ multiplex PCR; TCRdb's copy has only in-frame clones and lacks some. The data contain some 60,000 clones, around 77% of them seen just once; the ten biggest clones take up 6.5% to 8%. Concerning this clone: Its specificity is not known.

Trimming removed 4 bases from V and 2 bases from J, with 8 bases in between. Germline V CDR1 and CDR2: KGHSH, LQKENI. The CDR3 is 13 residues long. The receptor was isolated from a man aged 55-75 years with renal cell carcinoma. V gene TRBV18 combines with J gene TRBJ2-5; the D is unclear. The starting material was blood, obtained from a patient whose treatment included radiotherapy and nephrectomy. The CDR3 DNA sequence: TGTGCCAGCTCACAGACTCCACAAGAGACCCAGTACTTC. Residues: CASSQTPQETQYF.